Each of the 25 T cell receptor beta chains below was sequenced from the same sample in a study of vaccination effects on CD4 cells after COVID-19. Antigen specificity for these receptors is unknown. Assay used: immunoSEQ multiplex PCR; TCRdb lists only in-frame clones, some missing. The sample has roughly 15,000 clones, roughly 70% seen once; the top ten hold about 10%. Antigen-specific CD4+ T cells expanded by the ViraFEST assay with viral peptide pools were then sequenced. Isolation of CD4+ T cells took place after approximately 10 days of culture. Two-dose vaccination with either BNT162b2 or mRNA-1273 was given to the participants. The sequences come from CD4+ T cells from PBMCs cultured with SARS-CoV-2 spike peptides, collected after COVID-19 vaccination. Receptor source: a human donor who received a COVID-19 vaccine.

This clone is judged large (0.1 to 1%). The V and J genes are TRBV7-2 and TRBJ2-2, with 7 bases identical to TRBD2. V dropped 4 bases and J dropped 1; count of bases not matched to a gene: 6. Germline CDR1 is SGHTA and CDR2 is FQGNSA. CDR3 size: 16 residues. CDR3: CASSSGSGVNTGELFF. DNA for the CDR3: TGTGCCAGCAGCTCAGGGAGCGGGGTGAACACCGGGGAGCTGTTTTTT.

The chain carries TRBV5-6 and TRBJ1-2; D may be TRBD1 (5 bases). CDR1 is SGHDT and CDR2 is YYEEEE in the germline V gene. Deletions cut 4 bases from V and 2 bases from J, with 9 bases between. CDR3 length equals 13 residues. Here the CDR3 DNA reads TGTGCCAGCAGCCTCGCAGGGAACTATGGCTACACCTTC. Translating it yields CASSLAGNYGYTF. Filled out from reference TRBV5-6 and TRBJ1-2, the complete variable domain reads DAGVTQSPTHLIKTRGQQVTLRCSPKSGHDTVSWYQQALGQGPQFIFQYYEEEERQRGNFPDRFSGHQFPNYSSELNVNALLLGDSALYLCASSLAGNYGYTFGSGTRLTVV.

The chain carries TRBV15 and TRBJ2-7; D is undetermined. Trimming took off 0 bases at V and 7 bases at J, with 7 bases between the two ends. This CDR3 has 12 amino acids. CDR1 and CDR2 from the germline V gene are LNHNV and YYDKDF (reference sequence). The CDR3 region is CATSREVGEQYF. The CDR3 DNA follows: TGTGCCACCAGCAGAGAGGTGGGAGAGCAGTACTTC.

V is TRBV27 and J is TRBJ2-3; D may be TRBD1 (6 bases). The V end was cut by 5 bases, the J end by 0 bases, with 15 bases between. Per the germline V gene, CDR1 is MNHEY and CDR2 is SMNVEV (reference sequence). The CDR3 runs 16 residues. CDR3 bases: TGTGCCAGCAGTCTACGCAGGGACACCAGCACAGATACGCAGTATTTT. It translates to CASSLRRDTSTDTQYF.

The rearrangement uses TRBV4-2 and TRBJ1-2; D is perhaps TRBD1 (5 bases). Trimming removed 3 bases at V and 4 bases at J, with 18 bases between. Germline CDR1 and CDR2: LGHNA and YNFKEQ. This CDR3 region has 16 residues. Written as DNA, the CDR3 is TGTGCCAGCAGCCACGAGAAACCTACAGGAGCCTATGGCTACACCTTC. It yields the protein CASSHEKPTGAYGYTF.

V and J are TRBV7-9 and TRBJ2-7, with D perhaps matching TRBD1 (6 bases). V lost 0 bases and J lost 2, with 11 bases in between. CDR1 is SEHNR and CDR2 is FQNEAQ in the germline V gene (reference sequence). The CDR3 extends over 15 amino acids. CDR3 bases: TGTGCCAGCAGCTTAGCGCTTGGGGACACCTACGAGCAGTACTTC. It specifies CASSLALGDTYEQYF.

This clone was recorded a few times. This chain joins TRBV2 and TRBJ2-1; 14 bases are a match to TRBD2. The V gene end was trimmed by 7 bases and the J gene end by 6 bases; junction bases not matched to a gene: 5. The CDR3 extends over 15 amino acids. The germline gives CDR1 SNHLY, CDR2 FYNNEI. CDR3 bases: TGTGCCAGCACCGGACTAGCGGGAGGAACCAATGAGCAGTTCTTC. This gives the protein CASTGLAGGTNEQFF.

This clone has only one observation. The chain employs TRBV14 and TRBJ2-2; TRBD1 might be the D (6 bases). In germline, CDR1 is SGHDN, CDR2 FVKESK. V dropped 4 bases and J dropped 5 bases, with 23 bases sitting between them. The CDR3 totals 18 residues. The CDR3, as DNA: TGTGCCAGCAGCCCCAGGGGTCCTCTCGGATCTTCGACCGGGGAGCTGTTTTTT. Its protein is CASSPRGPLGSSTGELFF.

V is TRBV19 and J is TRBJ2-5; the D gene is possibly TRBD1 (6 bases). Trimming left V 6 bases short and J 5 bases short, with 16 bases between. The CDR3 runs 14 residues. Germline values: CDR1 LNHDA, CDR2 SQIVND (reference sequence). The CDR3 nucleotides read TGTGCCAGTAGAGTAGGCAGGGGTGGCGAGACCCAGTACTTC. This codes for CASRVGRGGETQYF.

The J gene is TRBJ2-1, the V gene TRBV5-1; no reliable D call. Germline-derived CDR1 and CDR2 are SGHRS and YFSETQ. Trimming took 4 bases from V and 0 from J, leaving 14 bases between them. This CDR3 spans 16 amino acids. The CDR3 loop reads CASSEVVSSSYNEQFF. CDR3 in DNA: TGCGCCAGCAGCGAGGTGGTGAGCAGCTCCTACAATGAGCAGTTCTTC.

The gene calls are TRBV7-2 and TRBJ1-1, with D maybe TRBD1 (6 bases). The CDR3 covers 14 residues. Deletions cut 4 bases from V and 0 bases from J, with 9 bases between. Germline-derived CDR1 and CDR2 are SGHTA and FQGNSA. CDR3 amino acids: CASSWGLMNTEAFF. CDR3 coding DNA: TGTGCCAGCAGCTGGGGGCTCATGAACACTGAAGCTTTCTTT.

V and J are TRBV6-5 and TRBJ1-3; 7 positions agree with TRBD1. CDR1 and CDR2 (germline): MNHEY, SVGAGI. V lost 5 bases, J lost 3 bases, and 7 bases stayed unmatched. This CDR3 region has 15 residues. CDR3 nucleotides: TGTGCCAGCAGTATAACAGGGGCAGGTGGAAACACCATATATTTT. It translates to CASSITGAGGNTIYF.

V and J are TRBV5-1 and TRBJ1-1; a possible D gene is TRBD1 (5 bases). V dropped 6 bases and J dropped 5 bases, with 17 bases sitting between them. The CDR3 extends over 14 amino acids. CDR1 and CDR2 (germline): SGHRS, YFSETQ. The CDR3 nucleotides read TGCGCCAGCACCGCGGGGGGGGTTGAGACTGAAGCTTTCTTT. Translating gives CASTAGGVETEAFF.

V is TRBV6-1 and J is TRBJ2-3; TRBD2 agrees at 8 bases. The CDR3 spans 17 residues. CDR1 and CDR2 (germline): MNHNS, SASEGT. The V gene end was trimmed by 0 bases and the J gene end by 6 bases; junction bases not matched to a gene: 11. The CDR3 sequence: CASSEALLAGPPDTQYF. CDR3 bases: TGTGCCAGCAGTGAAGCGCTGCTAGCGGGTCCTCCTGATACGCAGTATTTT.

This CDR3 reads CASTQGPSSISGNTIYF. CDR3 DNA sequence: TGTGCCAGTACCCAAGGCCCCAGCTCCATCTCTGGAAACACCATATATTTT. V usage is TRBV19 and J usage is TRBJ1-3; D unresolved. V dropped 7 bases and J dropped 0 bases, with 19 bases sitting between them. CDR1 LNHDA and CDR2 SQIVND come from the germline V gene (reference sequence). This CDR3 has 17 amino acids.

For this clone: The DNA is omitted, as the CDR3 cannot be located on it reliably, and the CDR3 follows TCRdb's listing. The CDR3 here is CAWSVRRAPLNQPQHF. V gene TRBV30 combines with J gene TRBJ1-5. The germline gives CDR1 GTSNPN, CDR2 SVGIG (reference sequence). Both ends counted, the CDR3 spans 16 residues.

The CDR3 sequence: CASSPPNGLTDTQYF. DNA of the CDR3: TGTGCCAGCAGTCCCCCCAACGGACTCACAGATACGCAGTATTTT. V is TRBV28 and J is TRBJ2-3, with D tentatively TRBD2 (5 bases). Trimming stripped 5 bases from V and 2 bases from J, with 14 bases between. The CDR3 covers 15 residues. The germline V gene has CDR1 MDHEN and CDR2 SYDVKM.

The rearrangement uses TRBV25-1 and TRBJ2-6, with D hard to call. This CDR3 spans 15 amino acids. The V end lost 4 bases, the J end lost 4 bases, and 11 bases lay between the germline ends. The V gene's germline CDR1 is MGHDK and CDR2 SYGVNS. The CDR3 DNA follows: TGTGCCAGCAGTGCCCCCAGCCCCGGGGCCAACGTCCTGACTTTC. Its translation: CASSAPSPGANVLTF.

This clone is categorized as medium-sized (0.01 to 0.1%). This chain links TRBV7-9 with TRBJ1-2, with TRBD1 matching 8 bases. The CDR3 contains 15 residues. Germline CDR1 reads SEHNR; CDR2 reads FQNEAQ (reference sequence). Losses at the gene ends were 4 bases for V and 6 bases for J; bases not matched to a gene: 10. CDR3 sequence: CASSSTGGTVDGYTF. The CDR3, as DNA: TGTGCCAGCAGCTCTACAGGGGGGACTGTCGATGGCTACACCTTC.

The gene calls are TRBV2 and TRBJ1-2, with D uncertain. Germline V gene sequence: CDR1 SNHLY, CDR2 FYNNEI. The V end lost 7 bases, the J end lost 8 bases, and 14 bases lay between the germline ends. This CDR3 is 12 amino acids long. CDR3 region: CASTIQPQGYTF. The DNA of the CDR3 is TGTGCCAGCACGATACAGCCACAGGGCTACACCTTC.

The chain carries TRBV11-3 and TRBJ2-2; possible D gene TRBD2, 6 bases. V was clipped by 5 bases and J by 2 bases, with 9 bases between them. Per the germline V gene, CDR1 is SGHNT and CDR2 is YENEEA. The CDR3 runs 14 residues. The CDR3 region is CASSRDSNTGELFF. For the CDR3, the DNA is TGTGCCAGCAGCCGGGACTCAAACACCGGGGAGCTGTTTTTT.

This clone has just a few counts. This chain joins TRBV19 and TRBJ1-5, with D possibly being TRBD1 (6 bases). The CDR3 is 13 amino acids. Germline V gives CDR1 LNHDA, CDR2 SQIVND (reference sequence). The germline V and J ends were trimmed by 8 bases and 4 bases, with 12 bases remaining between them. The DNA of the CDR3 is TGTGCCAGTCTCGACAGGCCGAATCAGCCCCAGCATTTT. It encodes CASLDRPNQPQHF.

This chain connects TRBV19 to TRBJ1-5; no definite D call. Germline CDR1 reads LNHDA; CDR2 reads SQIVND (reference sequence). Deletions cut 1 base from V and 6 bases from J, with 13 bases between. This CDR3 has 15 residues. Written as DNA, the CDR3 is TGTGCCAGTAGTATAGGCGTCCGGTTGAGTCAGCCCCAGCATTTT. Translated: CASSIGVRLSQPQHF. The full variable domain, in which reference TRBV19 and TRBJ1-5 provide the parts outside the CDR3, is DGGITQSPKYLFRKEGQNVTLSCEQNLNHDAMYWYRQDPGQGLRLIYYSQIVNDFQKGDIAEGYSVSREKKESFPLTVTSAQKNPTAFYLCASSIGVRLSQPQHFGDGTRLSIL.

The rearrangement uses TRBV3-1 (or the pseudogene TRBV3-2) and TRBJ2-7; 8 bases are shared with TRBD2. The CDR3 is 17 residues long. Germline V gene sequence: CDR1 LGHDT, CDR2 YNNKEL (reference sequence). With 1 base clipped from V and 6 bases from J, the junction kept 14 bases outside the gene matches. CDR3 bases: TGTGCCAGCAGCCAAGGAAAGTGGACTAGCTCAGCGGGCGAGCAGTACTTC. It translates to CASSQGKWTSSAGEQYF.

This clone was seen a handful of times. This chain connects TRBV2 to TRBJ2-7; maybe TRBD1 (5 bases). Germline V gives CDR1 SNHLY, CDR2 FYNNEI. V lost 3 bases and J lost 4, with 10 bases in between. The CDR3 covers 13 residues. The DNA for the CDR3 is TGTGCCAGCAGTGAGACCCAGGGTTACGAGCAGTACTTC. Translation gives CASSETQGYEQYF.